These 8 T cell receptor beta chains originate from one sample sequenced in a study of patients and donors after allogeneic stem cell transplantation. MiXCR, run by TCRdb on the RT-PCR reads, gives a single entry per CDR3 protein. The table includes roughly 940,000 distinct CDR3 sequences, roughly 18% detected once. Sequenced: blood, either unsorted or a sorted T cell fraction (not recorded which). Every receptor here comes from a human donor who was either an allogeneic HSCT recipient or a stem cell or donor lymphocyte infusion donor (not recorded which). It is not recorded whose cells these are; they may come from a transplant donor.

A few counts support this clonotype. The rearrangement uses TRBV11-2 and TRBJ1-1, with TRBD1 matching over 8 bases. The CDR3 is 16 amino acids. V lost 2 bases to trimming and J lost 7 bases; unmatched junction nucleotides: 12. Germline V gene sequence: CDR1 SGHAT, CDR2 FQNNGV. The CDR3 sequence is CASSLPPGGRFHEAFF. The CDR3 DNA reads TGTGCCAGCAGCTTACCCCCAGGGGGCCGTTTCCATGAAGCTTTCTTT.

This clonotype has only a few counts. This chain links TRBV4-1 with TRBJ1-4; D uncertain. The CDR3 consists of 13 residues. Germline V CDR1 and CDR2: MGHRA, YSYEKL. V was trimmed by 1 base and J by 6 bases, leaving 6 bases between them. The chain's CDR3 is CASSQVRDEKLFF. The DNA of the CDR3 is TGCGCCAGCAGCCAAGTTAGAGATGAAAAACTGTTTTTT.

This rearrangement joins TRBV5-1 to TRBJ2-3, with D perhaps TRBD1 (6 bases). Trimming pared 5 bases from V and 5 bases from J, leaving 12 bases between. The CDR3 is 13 amino acids. Germline-derived CDR1 and CDR2 are SGHRS and YFSETQ. The CDR3 loop is CASSSQGIDTQYF. The CDR3 DNA sequence: TGCGCCAGCAGTTCGCAGGGGATAGATACGCAGTATTTT.

The table lists this clonotype with a few counts. J is TRBJ1-2 and V is TRBV6-5; 9 bases map to TRBD1. Trimming at V came to 4 bases and at J to 4 bases, leaving 10 bases not matched to a gene. The CDR3 consists of 16 residues. Germline V gene lookup returns CDR1 MNHEY and CDR2 SVGAGI. The CDR3 coding sequence is TGTGCCAGCAGTTCCCGAGGACAGGGGCGTCCCTATGGCTACACCTTC. Protein: CASSSRGQGRPYGYTF.

V usage is TRBV27 and J usage is TRBJ2-7; TRBD2 matches at 12 bases. Trimming at V came to 4 bases and at J to 0 bases, leaving 13 bases not matched to a gene. Germline V CDR1 and CDR2: MNHEY, SMNVEV (reference sequence). The CDR3 has 19 residues. CDR3 protein: CASSSPKTSGGLSSYEQYF. CDR3 bases: TGTGCCAGCAGTTCCCCAAAGACTAGCGGGGGCCTCAGCTCCTACGAGCAGTACTTC.

The CDR3 sequence is CASRLGQPNTEAFF. The CDR3, as DNA: TGTGCCAGCAGACTGGGACAGCCGAACACTGAAGCTTTCTTT. The rearrangement joins TRBV6-1 to TRBJ1-1; 7 nucleotides agree with TRBD1. This CDR3 has 14 amino acids. Germline V CDR1 and CDR2: MNHNS, SASEGT. Losses at the gene ends were 6 bases for V and 1 base for J; bases not matched to a gene: 5.

V and J are TRBV7-6 and TRBJ2-7, with D possibly matching TRBD1 (6 bases). The germline V and J ends were trimmed by 6 bases and 4 bases, with 13 bases remaining between them. The CDR3 is 13 amino acids. From germline, CDR1 is SGHVS and CDR2 FNYEAQ. CDR3 coding DNA: TGTGCCAGCAGGGGATACAGGGATTACGAGCAGTACTTC. Translating gives CASRGYRDYEQYF.

This clonotype was picked up many times. The chain has TRBV12-3 or TRBV12-4 and TRBJ1-2; the match to TRBD1 covers 7 bases. Trimming cost V 6 bases and J 3 bases; bases outside gene matches: 4. This CDR3 is built from 13 residues. The CDR3 spells CASSLQGYYGYTF. As DNA, the CDR3 is TGTGCCAGCAGCTTACAGGGGTACTATGGCTACACCTTC.